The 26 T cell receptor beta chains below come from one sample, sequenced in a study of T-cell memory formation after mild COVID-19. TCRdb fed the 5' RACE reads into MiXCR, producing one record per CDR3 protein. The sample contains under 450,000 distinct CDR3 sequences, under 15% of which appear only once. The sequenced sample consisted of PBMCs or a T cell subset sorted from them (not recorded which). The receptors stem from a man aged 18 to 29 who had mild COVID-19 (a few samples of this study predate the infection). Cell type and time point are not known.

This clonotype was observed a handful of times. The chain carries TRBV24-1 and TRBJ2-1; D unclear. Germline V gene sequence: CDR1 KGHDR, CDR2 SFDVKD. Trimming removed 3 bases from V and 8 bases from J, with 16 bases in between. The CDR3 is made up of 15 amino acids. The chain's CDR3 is CATSDPFPDGHEQFF. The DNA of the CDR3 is TGTGCCACCAGTGATCCCTTCCCTGACGGGCATGAGCAGTTCTTC.

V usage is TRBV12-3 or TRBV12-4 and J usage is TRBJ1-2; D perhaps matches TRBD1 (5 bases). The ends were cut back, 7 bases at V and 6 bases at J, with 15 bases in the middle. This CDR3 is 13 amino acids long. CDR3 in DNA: TGTGCCAGCACCCTTACAGGTGGGGATGGCTACACCTTC. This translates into CASTLTGGDGYTF.

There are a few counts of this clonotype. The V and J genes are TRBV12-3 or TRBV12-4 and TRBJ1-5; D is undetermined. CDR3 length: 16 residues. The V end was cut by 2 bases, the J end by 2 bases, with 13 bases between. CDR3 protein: CASSLSGLGGNQPQHF. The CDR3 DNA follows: TGTGCCAGCAGTTTATCGGGTCTGGGCGGCAATCAGCCCCAGCATTTT.

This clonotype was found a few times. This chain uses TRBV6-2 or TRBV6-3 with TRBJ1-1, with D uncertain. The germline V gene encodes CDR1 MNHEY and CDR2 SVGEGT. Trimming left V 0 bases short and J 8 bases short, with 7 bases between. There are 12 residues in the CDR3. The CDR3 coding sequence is TGTGCCAGCAGTTACTCGATGGACGAAGCTTTCTTT. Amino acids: CASSYSMDEAFF.

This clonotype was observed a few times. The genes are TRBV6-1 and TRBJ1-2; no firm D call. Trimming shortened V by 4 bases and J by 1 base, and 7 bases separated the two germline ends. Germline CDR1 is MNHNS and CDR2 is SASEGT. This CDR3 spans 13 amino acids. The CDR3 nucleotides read TGTGCCAGCAGTGGACTGATTAACTATGGCTACACCTTC. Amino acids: CASSGLINYGYTF.

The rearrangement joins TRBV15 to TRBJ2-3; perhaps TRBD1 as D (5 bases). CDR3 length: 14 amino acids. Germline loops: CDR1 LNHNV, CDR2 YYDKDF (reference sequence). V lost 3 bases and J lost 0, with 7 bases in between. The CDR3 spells CATSRTASTDTQYF. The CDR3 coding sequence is TGTGCCACCAGCAGGACAGCTAGCACAGATACGCAGTATTTT.

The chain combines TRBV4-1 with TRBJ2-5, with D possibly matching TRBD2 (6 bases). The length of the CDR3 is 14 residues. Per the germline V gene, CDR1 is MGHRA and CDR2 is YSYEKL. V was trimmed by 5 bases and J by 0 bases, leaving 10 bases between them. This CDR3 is CASSKGGDQETQYF. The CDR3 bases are TGCGCCAGCAGCAAGGGCGGGGACCAAGAGACCCAGTACTTC.

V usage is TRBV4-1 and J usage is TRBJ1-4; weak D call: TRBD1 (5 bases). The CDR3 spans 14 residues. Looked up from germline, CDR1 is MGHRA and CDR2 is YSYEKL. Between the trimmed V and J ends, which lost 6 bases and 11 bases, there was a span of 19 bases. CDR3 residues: CASRGTARPGKLFF. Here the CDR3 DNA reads TGCGCCAGCAGGGGGACGGCGCGACCTGGGAAACTGTTTTTT.

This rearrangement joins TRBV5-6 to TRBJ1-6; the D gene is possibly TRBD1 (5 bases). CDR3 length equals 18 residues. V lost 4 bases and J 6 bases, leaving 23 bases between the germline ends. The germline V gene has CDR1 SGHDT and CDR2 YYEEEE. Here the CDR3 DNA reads TGTGCCAGCAGCCGATTCTACACGAGCCGGGGGATTAATTCACCCCTCCACTTT. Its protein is CASSRFYTSRGINSPLHF.

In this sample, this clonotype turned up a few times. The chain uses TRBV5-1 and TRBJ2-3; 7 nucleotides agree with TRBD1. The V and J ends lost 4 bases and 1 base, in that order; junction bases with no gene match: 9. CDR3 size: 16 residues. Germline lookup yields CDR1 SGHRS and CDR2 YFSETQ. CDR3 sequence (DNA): TGCGCCAGCAGCGTGACAGGGAACGGGGGCACAGATACGCAGTATTTT. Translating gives CASSVTGNGGTDTQYF.

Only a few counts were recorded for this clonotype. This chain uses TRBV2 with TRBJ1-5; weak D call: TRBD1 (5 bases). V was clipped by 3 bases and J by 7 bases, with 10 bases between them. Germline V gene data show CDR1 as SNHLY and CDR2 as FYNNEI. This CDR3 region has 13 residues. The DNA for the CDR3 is TGTGCCAGCAGTGAGGGGGTAAGACAGCCCCAGCATTTT. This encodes CASSEGVRQPQHF.

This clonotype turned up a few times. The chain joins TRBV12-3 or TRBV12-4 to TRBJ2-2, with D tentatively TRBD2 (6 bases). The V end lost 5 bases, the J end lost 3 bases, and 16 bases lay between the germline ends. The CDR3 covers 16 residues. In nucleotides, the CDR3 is TGTGCCAGCAGTCCATGGGGGGAGGCGGACACCGGGGAGCTGTTTTTT. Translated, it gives CASSPWGEADTGELFF.

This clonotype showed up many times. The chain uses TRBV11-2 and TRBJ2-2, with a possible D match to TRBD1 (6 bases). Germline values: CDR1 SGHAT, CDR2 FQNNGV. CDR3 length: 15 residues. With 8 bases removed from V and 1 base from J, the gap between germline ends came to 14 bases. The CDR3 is CASRPMTGNTGELFF. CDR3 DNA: TGTGCCAGCCGCCCTATGACAGGGAACACCGGGGAGCTGTTTTTT.

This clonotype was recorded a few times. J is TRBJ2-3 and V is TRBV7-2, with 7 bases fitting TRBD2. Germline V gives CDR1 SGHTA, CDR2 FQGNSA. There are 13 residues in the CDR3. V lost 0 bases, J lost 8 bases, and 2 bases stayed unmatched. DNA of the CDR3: TGTGCCAGCAGCTTAGCCAGGGAGGGTACGCAGTATTTT. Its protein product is CASSLAREGTQYF.

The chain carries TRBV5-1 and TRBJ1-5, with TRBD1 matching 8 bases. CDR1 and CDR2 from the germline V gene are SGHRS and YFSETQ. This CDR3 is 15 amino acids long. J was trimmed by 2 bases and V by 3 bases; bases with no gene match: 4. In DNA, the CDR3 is TGCGCCAGCAGCTACAGGGGGTACGGCAATCAGCCCCAGCATTTT. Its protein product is CASSYRGYGNQPQHF.

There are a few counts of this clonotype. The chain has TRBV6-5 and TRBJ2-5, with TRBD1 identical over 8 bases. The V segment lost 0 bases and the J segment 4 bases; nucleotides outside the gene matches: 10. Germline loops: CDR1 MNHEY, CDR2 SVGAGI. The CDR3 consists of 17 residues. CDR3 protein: CASSYSSNRGFGETQYF. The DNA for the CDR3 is TGTGCCAGCAGTTACTCTTCAAACAGGGGGTTTGGAGAGACCCAGTACTTC.

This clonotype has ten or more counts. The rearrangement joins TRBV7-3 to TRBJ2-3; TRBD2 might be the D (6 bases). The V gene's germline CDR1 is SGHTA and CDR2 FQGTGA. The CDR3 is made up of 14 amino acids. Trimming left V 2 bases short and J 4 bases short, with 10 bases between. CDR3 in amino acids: CASSLQTSADTQYF. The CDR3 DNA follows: TGTGCCAGCAGCTTACAGACTAGTGCAGATACGCAGTATTTT. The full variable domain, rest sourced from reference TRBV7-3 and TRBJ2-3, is GAGVSQTPSNKVTEKGKYVELRCDPISGHTALYWYRQSLGQGPEFLIYFQGTGAADDSGLPNDRFFAVRPEGSVSTLKIQRTERGDSAVYLCASSLQTSADTQYFGPGTRLTVL.

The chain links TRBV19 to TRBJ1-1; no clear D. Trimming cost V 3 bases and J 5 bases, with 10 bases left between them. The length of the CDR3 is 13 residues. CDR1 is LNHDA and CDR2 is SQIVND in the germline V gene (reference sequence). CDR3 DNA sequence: TGTGCCAGTAGTATCGGGCCAAAGACTGAAGCTTTCTTT. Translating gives CASSIGPKTEAFF.

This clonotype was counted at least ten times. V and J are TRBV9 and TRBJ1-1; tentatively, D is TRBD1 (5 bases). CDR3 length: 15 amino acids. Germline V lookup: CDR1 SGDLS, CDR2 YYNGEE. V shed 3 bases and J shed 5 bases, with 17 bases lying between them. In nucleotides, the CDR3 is TGTGCCAGCAGCGCCTTTCCAGGGATGAGAACTGAAGCTTTCTTT. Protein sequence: CASSAFPGMRTEAFF.

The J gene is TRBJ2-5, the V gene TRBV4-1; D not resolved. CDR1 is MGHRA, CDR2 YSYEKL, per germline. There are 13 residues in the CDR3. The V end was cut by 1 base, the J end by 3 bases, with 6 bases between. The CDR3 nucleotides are TGCGCCAGCAGCCAAGCGTTGAAAGAGACCCAGTACTTC. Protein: CASSQALKETQYF.

CDR3 bases: TGTGCCAGCAGTCCTCCCCAGGGGCGGGGCTACACCTTC. As protein: CASSPPQGRGYTF. This chain connects TRBV7-8 to TRBJ1-2; tentative D call: TRBD1 (6 bases). Germline V CDR1 and CDR2: SGHVS, FQNEAQ. This CDR3 region has 13 residues. V gave up 6 bases and J gave up 8 bases, with 16 bases separating them.

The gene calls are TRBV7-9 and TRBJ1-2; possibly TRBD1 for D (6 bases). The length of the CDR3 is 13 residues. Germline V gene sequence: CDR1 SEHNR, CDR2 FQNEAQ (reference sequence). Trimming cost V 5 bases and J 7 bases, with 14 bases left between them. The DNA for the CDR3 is TGTGCCAGCAGCCCAGGGCAGGGGCTTGGCTACACCTTC. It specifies CASSPGQGLGYTF.

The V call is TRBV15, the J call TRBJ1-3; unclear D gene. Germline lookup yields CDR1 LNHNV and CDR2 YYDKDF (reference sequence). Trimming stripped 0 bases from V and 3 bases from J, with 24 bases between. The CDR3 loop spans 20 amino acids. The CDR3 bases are TGTGCCACCAGCAGAGATAGGCGTGGGGTCTTAATGTCGGATGGAAACACCATATATTTT. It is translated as CATSRDRRGVLMSDGNTIYF.

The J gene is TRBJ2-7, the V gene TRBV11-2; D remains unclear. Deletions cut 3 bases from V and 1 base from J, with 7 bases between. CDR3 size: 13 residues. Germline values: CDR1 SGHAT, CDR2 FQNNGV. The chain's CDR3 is CASSFYQSYEQYF. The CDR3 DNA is TGTGCCAGCAGCTTCTACCAGTCCTACGAGCAGTACTTC.

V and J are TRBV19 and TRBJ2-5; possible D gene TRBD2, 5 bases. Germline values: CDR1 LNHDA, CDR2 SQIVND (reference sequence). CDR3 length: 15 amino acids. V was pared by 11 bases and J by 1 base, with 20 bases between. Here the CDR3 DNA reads TGTGCCTCACAGTCCACCGGGGTGTCCCAAGAGACCCAGTACTTC. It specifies CASQSTGVSQETQYF. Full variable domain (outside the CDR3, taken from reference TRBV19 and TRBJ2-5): DGGITQSPKYLFRKEGQNVTLSCEQNLNHDAMYWYRQDPGQGLRLIYYSQIVNDFQKGDIAEGYSVSREKKESFPLTVTSAQKNPTAFYLCASQSTGVSQETQYFGPGTRLLVL.

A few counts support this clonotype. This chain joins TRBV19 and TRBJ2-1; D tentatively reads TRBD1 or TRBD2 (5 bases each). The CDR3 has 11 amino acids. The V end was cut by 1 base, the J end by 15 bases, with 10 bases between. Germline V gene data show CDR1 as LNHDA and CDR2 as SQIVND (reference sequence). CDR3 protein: CASSIGGRGFF. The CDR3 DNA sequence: TGTGCCAGTAGTATAGGGGGACGAGGGTTCTTC. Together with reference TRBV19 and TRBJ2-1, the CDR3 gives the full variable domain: DGGITQSPKYLFRKEGQNVTLSCEQNLNHDAMYWYRQDPGQGLRLIYYSQIVNDFQKGDIAEGYSVSREKKESFPLTVTSAQKNPTAFYLCASSIGGRGFFGPGTRLTVL.